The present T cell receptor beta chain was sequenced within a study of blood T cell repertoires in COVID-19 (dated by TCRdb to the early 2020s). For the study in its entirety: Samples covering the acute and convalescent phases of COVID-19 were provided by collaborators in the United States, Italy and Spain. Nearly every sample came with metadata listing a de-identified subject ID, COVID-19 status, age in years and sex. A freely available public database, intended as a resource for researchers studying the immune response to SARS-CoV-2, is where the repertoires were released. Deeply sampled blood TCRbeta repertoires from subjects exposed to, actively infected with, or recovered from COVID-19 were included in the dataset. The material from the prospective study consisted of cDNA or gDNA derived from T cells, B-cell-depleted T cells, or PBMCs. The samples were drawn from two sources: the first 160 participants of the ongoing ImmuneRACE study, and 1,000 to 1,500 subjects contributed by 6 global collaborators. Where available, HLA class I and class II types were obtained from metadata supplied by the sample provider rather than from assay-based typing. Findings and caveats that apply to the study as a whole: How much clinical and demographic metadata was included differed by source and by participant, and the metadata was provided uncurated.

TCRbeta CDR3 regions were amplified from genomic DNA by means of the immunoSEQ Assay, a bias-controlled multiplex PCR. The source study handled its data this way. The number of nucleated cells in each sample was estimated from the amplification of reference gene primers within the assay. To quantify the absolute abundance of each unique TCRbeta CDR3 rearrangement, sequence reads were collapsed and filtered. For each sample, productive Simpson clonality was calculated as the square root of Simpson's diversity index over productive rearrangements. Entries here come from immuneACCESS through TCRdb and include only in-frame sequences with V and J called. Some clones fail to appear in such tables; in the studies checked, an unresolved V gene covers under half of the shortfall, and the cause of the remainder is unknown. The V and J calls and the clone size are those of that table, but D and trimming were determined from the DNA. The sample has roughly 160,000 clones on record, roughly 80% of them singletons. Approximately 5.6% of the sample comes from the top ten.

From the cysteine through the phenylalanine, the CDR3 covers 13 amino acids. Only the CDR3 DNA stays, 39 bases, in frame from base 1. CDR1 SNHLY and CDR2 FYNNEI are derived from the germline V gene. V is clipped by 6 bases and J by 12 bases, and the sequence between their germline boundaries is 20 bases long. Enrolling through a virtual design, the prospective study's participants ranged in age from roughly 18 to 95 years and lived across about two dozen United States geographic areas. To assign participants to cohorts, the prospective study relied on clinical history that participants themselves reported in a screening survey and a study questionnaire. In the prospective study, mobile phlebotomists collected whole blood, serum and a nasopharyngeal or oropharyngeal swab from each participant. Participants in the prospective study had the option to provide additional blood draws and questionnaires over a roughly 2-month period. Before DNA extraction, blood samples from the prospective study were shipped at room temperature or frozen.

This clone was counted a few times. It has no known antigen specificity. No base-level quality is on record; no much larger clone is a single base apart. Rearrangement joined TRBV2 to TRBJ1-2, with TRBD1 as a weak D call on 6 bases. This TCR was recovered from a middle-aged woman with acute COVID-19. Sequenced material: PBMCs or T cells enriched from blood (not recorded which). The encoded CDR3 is CASRGQTGRVHTF. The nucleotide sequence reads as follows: TGTGCCAGCAGGGGACAAACGGGACGGGTTCACACCTTC.